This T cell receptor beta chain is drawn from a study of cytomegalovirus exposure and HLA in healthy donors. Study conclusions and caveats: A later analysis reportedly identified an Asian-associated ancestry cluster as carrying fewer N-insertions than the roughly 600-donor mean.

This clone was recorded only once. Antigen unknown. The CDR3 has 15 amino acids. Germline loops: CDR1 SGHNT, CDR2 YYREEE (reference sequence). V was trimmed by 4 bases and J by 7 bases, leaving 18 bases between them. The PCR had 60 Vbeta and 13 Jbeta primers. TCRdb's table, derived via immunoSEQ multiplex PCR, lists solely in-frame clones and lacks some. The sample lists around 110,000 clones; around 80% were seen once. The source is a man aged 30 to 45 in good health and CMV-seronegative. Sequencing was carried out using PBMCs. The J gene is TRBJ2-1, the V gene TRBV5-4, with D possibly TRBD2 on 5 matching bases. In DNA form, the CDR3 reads TGTGCCAGCAGCCAACGGGAACTCATTGCGAATGAGCAGTTCTTC. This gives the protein CASSQRELIANEQFF.